These T cell receptor beta chains were read from a single sample in a study of T cell repertoires in cytomegalovirus infection. These receptors are not linked to any known antigen. Each CDR3 protein is one row after TCRdb ran MiXCR on the reads. This table has some 560,000 distinct CDR3 sequences, 40% appearing once. The sequencing here drew on cultured PBMCs, taken from culture after CMV antigen stimulation. The receptors shown here come from a human donor in good health (CMV status not recorded). Some clones in this sample may be carry-over from other donors' samples. Each CDR3 is given with its conserved first and last residue. D genes are given only for firm matches. Expanded clones get a size class; other rows say once, few or many, or leave the size out.

DNA | CDR3 | D | V | length | J | size
TGTGCCAGCAGCTTCTCCTCTCTCTACGAGCAGTACTTC | CASSFSSLYEQYF | NA | TRBV7-9 | 13 | TRBJ2-7 | NA
TGTGCCAGCAGCCGCGCCGTGGGAAATGATGCGCAGTTCTTC | CASSRAVGNDAQFF | NA | TRBV12-3/TRBV12-4 | 14 | TRBJ2-1 | NA
TGTGCCAGCAGCACACGGGACAGGGGAACCTACGAGCAGTACTTC | CASSTRDRGTYEQYF | TRBD1 | TRBV12-3/TRBV12-4 | 15 | TRBJ2-7 | NA
TGTGCCAGCAGCGTCTACAGGGAGCAGGAGCAGTACTTC | CASSVYREQEQYF | NA | TRBV7-2 | 13 | TRBJ2-7 | NA
TGTGCCAGCAGCCGAATAGCGGGGGGCCTAGATACGCAGTATTTT | CASSRIAGGLDTQYF | TRBD2 | TRBV7-4 | 15 | TRBJ2-3 | NA
TGTGCCAGCAGAGTAGCGGGAGGGCCGAACGAGCAGTACTTC | CASRVAGGPNEQYF | TRBD2 | TRBV7-2 | 14 | TRBJ2-7 | many
TGTGCCATCAATAGGGCAGGGGTCGGCACAGATACGCAGTATTTT | CAINRAGVGTDTQYF | NA | TRBV10-3 | 15 | TRBJ2-3 | NA
TGTGCCAGCAGCCGTGCGAAGGGACTAGCGGACACAGATACGCAGTATTTT | CASSRAKGLADTDTQYF | TRBD2 | TRBV7-6 | 17 | TRBJ2-3 | NA
TGTGCCAGCAGTTCCTACGGTGGGGGACAGGGGTCCGATACGCAGTATTTT | CASSSYGGGQGSDTQYF | TRBD1 | TRBV12-3/TRBV12-4 | 17 | TRBJ2-3 | NA
TGTGCCAGCAGCTCGCAGTTCTACGAGCAGTACTTC | CASSSQFYEQYF | NA | TRBV7-9 | 12 | TRBJ2-7 | NA
TGTGCCAGCAGGCGATATCGGGAGGGGGGCTATGGCTACACCTTC | CASRRYREGGYGYTF | NA | TRBV6-8 | 15 | TRBJ1-2 | NA
TGCAGTGCTAGAGTCCTAGCGGGAGCGAGCTCCTACAATGAGCAGTTCTTC | CSARVLAGASSYNEQFF | TRBD2 | TRBV20-1 | 17 | TRBJ2-1 | NA
TGTGCCAGTAGGGATAGAGCGGGAGTAGAGAATGAGCAGTTCTTC | CASRDRAGVENEQFF | TRBD2 | TRBV19 | 15 | TRBJ2-1 | NA
TGTGCCAGCAGCAACTTGGCAGGGGTCAATCAGCCCCAGCATTTT | CASSNLAGVNQPQHF | NA | TRBV12-3/TRBV12-4 | 15 | TRBJ1-5 | NA